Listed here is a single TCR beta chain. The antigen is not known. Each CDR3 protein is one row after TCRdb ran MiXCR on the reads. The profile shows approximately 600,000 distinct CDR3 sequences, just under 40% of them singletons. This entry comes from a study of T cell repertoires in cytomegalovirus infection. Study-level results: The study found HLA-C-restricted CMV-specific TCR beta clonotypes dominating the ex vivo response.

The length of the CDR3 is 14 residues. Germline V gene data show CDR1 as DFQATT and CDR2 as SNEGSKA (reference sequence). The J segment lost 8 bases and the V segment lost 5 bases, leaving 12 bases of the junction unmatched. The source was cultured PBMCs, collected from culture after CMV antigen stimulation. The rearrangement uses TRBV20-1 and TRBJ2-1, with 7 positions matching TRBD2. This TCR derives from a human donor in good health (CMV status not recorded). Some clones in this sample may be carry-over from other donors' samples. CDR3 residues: CSALRLAGVYEQFF. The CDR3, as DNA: TGCAGTGCTCTCAGACTAGCAGGTGTCTATGAGCAGTTCTTC.